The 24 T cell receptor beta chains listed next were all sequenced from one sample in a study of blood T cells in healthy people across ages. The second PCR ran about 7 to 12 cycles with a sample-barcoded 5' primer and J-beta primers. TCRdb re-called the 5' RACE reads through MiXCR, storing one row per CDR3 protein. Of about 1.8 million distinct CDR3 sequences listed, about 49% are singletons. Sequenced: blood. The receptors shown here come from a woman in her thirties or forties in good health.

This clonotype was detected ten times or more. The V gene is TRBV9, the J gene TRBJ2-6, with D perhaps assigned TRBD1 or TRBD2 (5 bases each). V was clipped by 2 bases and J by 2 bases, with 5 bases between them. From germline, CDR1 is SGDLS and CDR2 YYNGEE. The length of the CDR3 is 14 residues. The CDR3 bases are TGTGCCAGCAGCGTGGGGGCTGGGGCCAACGTCCTGACTTTC. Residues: CASSVGAGANVLTF.

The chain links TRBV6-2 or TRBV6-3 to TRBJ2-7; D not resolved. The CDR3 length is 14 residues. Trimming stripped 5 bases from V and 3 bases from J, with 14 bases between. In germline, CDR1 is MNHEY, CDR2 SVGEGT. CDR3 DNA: TGTGCCAGCAGTGGATGGCCCCTTCTCTACGAGCAGTACTTC. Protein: CASSGWPLLYEQYF.

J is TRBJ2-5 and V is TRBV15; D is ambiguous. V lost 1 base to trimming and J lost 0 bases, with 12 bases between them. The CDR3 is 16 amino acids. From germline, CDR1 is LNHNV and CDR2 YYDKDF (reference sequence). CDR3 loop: CATSRAAADHQETQYF. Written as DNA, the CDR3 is TGTGCCACCAGCAGAGCTGCGGCAGACCACCAAGAGACCCAGTACTTC.

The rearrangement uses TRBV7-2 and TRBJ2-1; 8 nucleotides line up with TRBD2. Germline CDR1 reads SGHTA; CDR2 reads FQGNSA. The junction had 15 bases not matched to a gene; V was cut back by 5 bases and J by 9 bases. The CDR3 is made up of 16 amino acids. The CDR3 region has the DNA TGTGCCAGCAGCCCATTCCCAGCGGGGGTGATTGGTGAGCAGTTCTTC. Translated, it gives CASSPFPAGVIGEQFF.

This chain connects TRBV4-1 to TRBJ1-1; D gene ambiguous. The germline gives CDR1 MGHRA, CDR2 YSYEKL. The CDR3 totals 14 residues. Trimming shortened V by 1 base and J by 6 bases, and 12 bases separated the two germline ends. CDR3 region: CASSQAGRGSEAFF. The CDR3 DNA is TGCGCCAGCAGCCAAGCGGGCCGAGGCTCTGAAGCTTTCTTT.

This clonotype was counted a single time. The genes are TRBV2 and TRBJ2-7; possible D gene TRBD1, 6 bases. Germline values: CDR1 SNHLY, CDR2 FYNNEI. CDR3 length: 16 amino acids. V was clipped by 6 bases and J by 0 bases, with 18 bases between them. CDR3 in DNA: TGTGCCAGCAGCGCCTCCTTGGACAGCGGCTCCTACGAGCAGTACTTC. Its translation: CASSASLDSGSYEQYF.

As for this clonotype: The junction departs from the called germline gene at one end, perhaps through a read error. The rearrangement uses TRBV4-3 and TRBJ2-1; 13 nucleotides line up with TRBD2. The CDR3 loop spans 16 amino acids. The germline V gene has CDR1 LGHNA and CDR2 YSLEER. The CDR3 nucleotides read TGCGCCAACAGCCATAGACTAGCGGGGGGATACAATGAGCAGTTCTTC. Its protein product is CANSHRLAGGYNEQFF.

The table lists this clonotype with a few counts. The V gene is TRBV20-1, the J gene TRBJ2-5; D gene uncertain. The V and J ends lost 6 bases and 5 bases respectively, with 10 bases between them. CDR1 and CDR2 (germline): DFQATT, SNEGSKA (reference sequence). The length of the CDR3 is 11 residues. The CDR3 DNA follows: TGCAGTGCCGACGCACTGGAGACCCAGTACTTC. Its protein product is CSADALETQYF.

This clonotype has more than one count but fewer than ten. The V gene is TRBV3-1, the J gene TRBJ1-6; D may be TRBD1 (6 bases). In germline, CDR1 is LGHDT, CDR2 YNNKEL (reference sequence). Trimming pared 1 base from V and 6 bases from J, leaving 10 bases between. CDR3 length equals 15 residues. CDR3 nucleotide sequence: TGTGCCAGCAGCCAAGTCAGGACAGTTAATTCACCCCTCCACTTT. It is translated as CASSQVRTVNSPLHF.

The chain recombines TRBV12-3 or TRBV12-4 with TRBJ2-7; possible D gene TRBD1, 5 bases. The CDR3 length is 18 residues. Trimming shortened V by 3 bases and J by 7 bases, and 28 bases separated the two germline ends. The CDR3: CASSFLPVVDRSYNEQYF. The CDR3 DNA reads TGTGCCAGCAGTTTTCTACCGGTTGTTGACAGATCCTACAATGAGCAGTACTTC.

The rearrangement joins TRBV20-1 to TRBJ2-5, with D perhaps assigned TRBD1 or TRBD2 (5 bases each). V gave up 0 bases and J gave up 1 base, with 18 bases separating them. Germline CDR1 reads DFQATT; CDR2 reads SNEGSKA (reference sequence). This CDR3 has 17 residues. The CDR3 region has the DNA TGCAGTGCTAGAGAGCCGGGACCGCTGTCGTCCCAAGAGACCCAGTACTTC. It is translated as CSAREPGPLSSQETQYF.

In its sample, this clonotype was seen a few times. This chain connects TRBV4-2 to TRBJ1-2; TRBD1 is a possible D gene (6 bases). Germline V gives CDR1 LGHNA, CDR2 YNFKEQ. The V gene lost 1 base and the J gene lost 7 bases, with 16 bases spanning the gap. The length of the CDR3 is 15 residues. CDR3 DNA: TGTGCCAGCAGCCAAGCCAACAGGGACGATCGTGGCTACACCTTC. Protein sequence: CASSQANRDDRGYTF.

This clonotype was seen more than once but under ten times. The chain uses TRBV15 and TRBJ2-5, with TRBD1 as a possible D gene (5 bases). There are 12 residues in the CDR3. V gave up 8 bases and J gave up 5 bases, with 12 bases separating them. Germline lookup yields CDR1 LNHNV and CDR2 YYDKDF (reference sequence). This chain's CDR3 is CATGARSETQYF. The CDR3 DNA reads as TGTGCCACCGGGGCGCGATCTGAGACCCAGTACTTC.

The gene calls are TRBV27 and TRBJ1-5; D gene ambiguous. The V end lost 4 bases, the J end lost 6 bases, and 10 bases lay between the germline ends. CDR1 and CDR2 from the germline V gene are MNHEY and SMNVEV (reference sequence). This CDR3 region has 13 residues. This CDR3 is CASSSSRGQPQHF. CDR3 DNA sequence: TGTGCCAGCAGTTCCTCGCGGGGTCAGCCCCAGCATTTT.

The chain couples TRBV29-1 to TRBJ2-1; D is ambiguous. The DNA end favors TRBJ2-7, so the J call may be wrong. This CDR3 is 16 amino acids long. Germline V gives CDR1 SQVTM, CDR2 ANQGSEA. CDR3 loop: CSVEGQDRRSYNEQYF. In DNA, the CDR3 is TGCAGCGTTGAGGGCCAAGACCGTCGCTCCTACAATGAGCAGTACTTC.

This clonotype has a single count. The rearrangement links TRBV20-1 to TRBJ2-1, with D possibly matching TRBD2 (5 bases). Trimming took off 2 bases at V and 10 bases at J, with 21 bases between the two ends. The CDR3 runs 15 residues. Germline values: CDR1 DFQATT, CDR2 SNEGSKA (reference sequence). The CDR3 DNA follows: TGCAGTGCTAGACGGAACTGGGGAAATGACTACGAGCAGTTCTTC. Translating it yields CSARRNWGNDYEQFF.

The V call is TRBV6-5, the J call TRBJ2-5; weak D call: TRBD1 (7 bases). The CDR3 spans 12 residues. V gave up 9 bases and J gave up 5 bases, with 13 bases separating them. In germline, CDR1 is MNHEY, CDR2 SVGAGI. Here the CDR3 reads CASRGLAETQYF. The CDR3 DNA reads TGTGCCAGTAGGGGGCTAGCGGAGACCCAGTACTTC.

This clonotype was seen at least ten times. CDR3 residues: CSARPGQGSYEQYF. The DNA for the CDR3 is TGCAGTGCTAGGCCGGGACAGGGTTCCTACGAGCAGTACTTC. The chain joins TRBV20-1 to TRBJ2-7; 9 bases match TRBD1. With 3 bases clipped from V and 1 base from J, the junction kept 4 bases outside the gene matches. The CDR3 consists of 14 residues. Germline loops: CDR1 DFQATT, CDR2 SNEGSKA (reference sequence).

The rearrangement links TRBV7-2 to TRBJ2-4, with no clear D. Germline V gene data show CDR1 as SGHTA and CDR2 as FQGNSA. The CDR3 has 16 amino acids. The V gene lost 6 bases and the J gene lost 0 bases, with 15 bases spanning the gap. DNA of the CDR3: TGTGCCAGCAGTGGAAGCTTGAATCTAGCCAAAAACATTCAGTACTTC. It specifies CASSGSLNLAKNIQYF.

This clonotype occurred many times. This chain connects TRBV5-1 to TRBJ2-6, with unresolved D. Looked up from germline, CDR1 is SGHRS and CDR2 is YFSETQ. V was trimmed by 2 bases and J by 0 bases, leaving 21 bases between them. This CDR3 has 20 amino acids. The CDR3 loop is CASSFPTSIIADSGANVLTF. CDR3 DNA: TGCGCCAGCAGCTTCCCCACTTCCATAATAGCCGACTCTGGGGCCAACGTCCTGACTTTC.

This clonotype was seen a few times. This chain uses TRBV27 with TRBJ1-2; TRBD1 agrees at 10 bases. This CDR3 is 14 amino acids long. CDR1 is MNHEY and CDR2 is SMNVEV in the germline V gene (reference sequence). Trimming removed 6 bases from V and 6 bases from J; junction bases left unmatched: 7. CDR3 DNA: TGTGCCAGCAGCTCCGGGACAGGGGCTAATGGCTACACCTTC. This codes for CASSSGTGANGYTF.

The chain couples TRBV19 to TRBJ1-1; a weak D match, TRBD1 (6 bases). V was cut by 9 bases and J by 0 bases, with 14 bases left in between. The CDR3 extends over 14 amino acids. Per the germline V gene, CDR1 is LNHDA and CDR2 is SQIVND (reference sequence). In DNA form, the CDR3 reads TGTGCCAGCCGAGCCACAGGGATGAACACTGAAGCTTTCTTT. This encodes CASRATGMNTEAFF.

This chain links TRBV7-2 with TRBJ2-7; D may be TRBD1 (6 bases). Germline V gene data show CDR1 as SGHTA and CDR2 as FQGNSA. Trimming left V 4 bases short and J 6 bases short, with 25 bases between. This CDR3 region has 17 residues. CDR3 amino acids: CASSSRGTNLQGSEQYF. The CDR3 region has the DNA TGTGCCAGCAGCTCCCGAGGAACCAATCTACAGGGAAGCGAGCAGTACTTC.

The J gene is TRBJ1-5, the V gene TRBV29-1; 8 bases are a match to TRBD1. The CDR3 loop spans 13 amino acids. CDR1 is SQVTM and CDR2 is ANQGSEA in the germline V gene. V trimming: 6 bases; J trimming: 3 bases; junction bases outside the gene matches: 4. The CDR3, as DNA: TGCAGCGTGGGGGGACAGGCCAATCAGCCCCAGCATTTT. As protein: CSVGGQANQPQHF. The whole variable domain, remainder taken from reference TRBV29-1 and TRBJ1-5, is SAVISQKPSRDICQRGTSLTIQCQVDSQVTMMFWYRQQPGQSLTLIATANQGSEATYESGFVIDKFPISRPNLTFSTLTVSNMSPEDSSIYLCSVGGQANQPQHFGDGTRLSIL.